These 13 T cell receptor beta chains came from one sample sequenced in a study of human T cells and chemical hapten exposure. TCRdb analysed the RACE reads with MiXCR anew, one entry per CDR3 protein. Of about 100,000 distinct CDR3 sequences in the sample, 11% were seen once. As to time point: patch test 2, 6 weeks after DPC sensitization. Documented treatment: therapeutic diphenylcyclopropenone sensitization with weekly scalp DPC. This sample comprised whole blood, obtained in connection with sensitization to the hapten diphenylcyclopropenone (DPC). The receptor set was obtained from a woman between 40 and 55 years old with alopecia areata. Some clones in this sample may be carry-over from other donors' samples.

CDR3 region: CASSLERGFGNEQFF. The DNA for the CDR3 is TGTGCCAGCAGCTTAGAGCGGGGGTTTGGAAATGAGCAGTTCTTC. J is TRBJ2-1 and V is TRBV7-2; 8 bases agree with TRBD2. The CDR3 totals 15 residues. Per germline, CDR1 SGHTA and CDR2 FQGNSA. The V gene end was trimmed by 1 base and the J gene end by 7 bases; junction bases not matched to a gene: 6.

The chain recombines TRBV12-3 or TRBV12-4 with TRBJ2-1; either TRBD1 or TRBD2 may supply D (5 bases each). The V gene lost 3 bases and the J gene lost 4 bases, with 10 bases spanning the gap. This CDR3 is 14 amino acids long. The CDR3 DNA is TGTGCCAGCAGTTTGGGGGTGGAGTACAATGAGCAGTTCTTC. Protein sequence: CASSLGVEYNEQFF.

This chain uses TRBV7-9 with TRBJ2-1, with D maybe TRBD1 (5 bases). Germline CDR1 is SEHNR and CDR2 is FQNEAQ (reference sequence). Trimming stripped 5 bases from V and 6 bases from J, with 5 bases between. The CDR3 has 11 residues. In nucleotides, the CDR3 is TGTGCCAGCAGCAGGGGCAATGAGCAGTTCTTC. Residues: CASSRGNEQFF.

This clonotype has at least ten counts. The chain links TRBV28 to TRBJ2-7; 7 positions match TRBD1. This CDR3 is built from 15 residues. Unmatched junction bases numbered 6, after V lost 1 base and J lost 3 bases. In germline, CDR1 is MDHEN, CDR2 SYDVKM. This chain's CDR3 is CASSLSRTGLYEQYF. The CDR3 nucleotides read TGTGCCAGCAGTTTATCCCGGACAGGCCTCTACGAGCAGTACTTC.

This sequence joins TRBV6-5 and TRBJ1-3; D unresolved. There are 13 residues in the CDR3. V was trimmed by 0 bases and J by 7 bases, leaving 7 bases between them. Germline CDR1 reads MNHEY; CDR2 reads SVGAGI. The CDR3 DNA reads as TGTGCCAGCAGTTACTCGAGGACCAACACCATATATTTT. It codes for CASSYSRTNTIYF.

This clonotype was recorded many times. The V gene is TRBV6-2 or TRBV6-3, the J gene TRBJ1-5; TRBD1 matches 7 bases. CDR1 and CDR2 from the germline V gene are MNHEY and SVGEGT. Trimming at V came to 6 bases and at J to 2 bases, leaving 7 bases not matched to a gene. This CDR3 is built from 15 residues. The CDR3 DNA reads TGTGCCAGCAGCCGTTACAGGGGCGGCAATCAGCCCCAGCATTTT. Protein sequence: CASSRYRGGNQPQHF.

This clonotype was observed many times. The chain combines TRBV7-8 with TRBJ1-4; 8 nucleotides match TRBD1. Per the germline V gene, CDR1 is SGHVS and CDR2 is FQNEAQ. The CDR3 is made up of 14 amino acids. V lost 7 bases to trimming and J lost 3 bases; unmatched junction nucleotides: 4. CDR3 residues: CASTEQGANEKLFF. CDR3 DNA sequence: TGTGCCAGCACCGAACAGGGGGCTAATGAAAAACTGTTTTTT. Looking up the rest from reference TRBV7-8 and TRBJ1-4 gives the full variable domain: GAGVSQSPRYKVAKRGQDVALRCDPISGHVSLFWYQQALGQGPEFLTYFQNEAQLDKSGLPSDRFFAERPEGSVSTLKIQRTQQEDSAVYLCASTEQGANEKLFFGSGTQLSVL.

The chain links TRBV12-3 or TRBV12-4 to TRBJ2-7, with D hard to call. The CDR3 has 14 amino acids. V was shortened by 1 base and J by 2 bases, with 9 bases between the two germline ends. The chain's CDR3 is CASSLEGQAYEQYF. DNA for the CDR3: TGTGCCAGCAGTTTAGAAGGGCAGGCCTACGAGCAGTACTTC.

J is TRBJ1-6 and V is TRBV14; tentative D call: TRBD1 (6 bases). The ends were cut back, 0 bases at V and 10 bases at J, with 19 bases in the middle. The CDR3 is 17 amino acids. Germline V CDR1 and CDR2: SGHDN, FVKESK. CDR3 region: CASSQDATGEVGSPLHF. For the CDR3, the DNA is TGTGCCAGCAGCCAAGACGCGACAGGAGAGGTTGGGTCACCCCTCCACTTT.

The chain's CDR3 is CSGDRVGETQYF. The CDR3 nucleotides read TGCAGCGGGGACAGGGTAGGCGAGACCCAGTACTTC. The J gene is TRBJ2-5, the V gene TRBV29-1; TRBD1 matches at 9 bases. CDR1 SQVTM and CDR2 ANQGSEA come from the germline V gene. The CDR3 covers 12 residues. Unmatched junction bases numbered 5, after V lost 7 bases and J lost 5 bases.

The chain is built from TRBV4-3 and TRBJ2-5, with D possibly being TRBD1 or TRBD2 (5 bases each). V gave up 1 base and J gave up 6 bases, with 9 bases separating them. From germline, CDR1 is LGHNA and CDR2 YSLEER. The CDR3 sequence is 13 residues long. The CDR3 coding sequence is TGCGCCAGCAGCCAAGCCGGGGCGCAGACCCAGTACTTC. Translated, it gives CASSQAGAQTQYF.

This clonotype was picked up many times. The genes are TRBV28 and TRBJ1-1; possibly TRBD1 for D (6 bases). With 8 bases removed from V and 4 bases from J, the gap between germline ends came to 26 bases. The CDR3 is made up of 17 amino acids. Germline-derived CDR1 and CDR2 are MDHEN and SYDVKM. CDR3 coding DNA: TGTGCCAGCGTCCTCTGGCCCGGGGGGCAGGGGTCCACTGAAGCTTTCTTT. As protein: CASVLWPGGQGSTEAFF.

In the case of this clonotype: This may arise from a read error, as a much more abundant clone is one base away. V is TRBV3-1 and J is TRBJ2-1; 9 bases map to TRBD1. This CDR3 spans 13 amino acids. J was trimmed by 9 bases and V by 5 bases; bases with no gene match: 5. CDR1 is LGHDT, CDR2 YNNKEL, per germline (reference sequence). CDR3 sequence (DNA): TGTGCCAGCAGCTTACAGGGGGCAATTGAGCAGTTCTTC. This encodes CASSLQGAIEQFF.